The 10 T cell receptor beta chains presented below share a single source sample, sequenced in a study of cytomegalovirus exposure and HLA in healthy donors. The PCR made use of 60 Vbeta and 13 Jbeta primers. Assay used: immunoSEQ multiplex PCR; TCRdb lists only in-frame clones, some missing. The sample consists of 120,000 or so clones, approximately 80% of them appearing once. The specimen was PBMCs. These receptors all come from a human donor in good health.

The chain has TRBV28 and TRBJ2-1; 10 bases line up with TRBD2. V shed 4 bases, J shed 1 base, and the junction held 1 base outside the gene matches. Germline V gene lookup returns CDR1 MDHEN and CDR2 SYDVKM. The CDR3 is made up of 15 amino acids. The CDR3 region has the DNA TGTGCCAGCAGTTCAGCGGGAGGGTCCTACAATGAGCAGTTCTTC. Amino acids: CASSSAGGSYNEQFF. Based on the CDR3 plus reference TRBV28 and TRBJ2-1, the full variable domain is DVKVTQSSRYLVKRTGEKVFLECVQDMDHENMFWYRQDPGLGLRLIYFSYDVKMKEKGDIPEGYSVSREKKERFSLILESASTNQTSMYLCASSSAGGSYNEQFFGPGTRLTVL.

V is TRBV6-5 and J is TRBJ2-3, with 9 bases fitting TRBD1. This CDR3 contains 15 residues. The V segment lost 8 bases and the J segment 3 bases; nucleotides outside the gene matches: 9. The germline V gene encodes CDR1 MNHEY and CDR2 SVGAGI. CDR3 region: CASAIQGAGTDTQYF. The CDR3 nucleotides read TGTGCCAGCGCGATACAGGGGGCAGGGACAGATACGCAGTATTTT.

The chain is built from TRBV19 and TRBJ2-5; a possible D gene is TRBD2 (5 bases). The last part of the DNA fits TRBJ2-7 better; the J call may be wrong. This CDR3 comprises 13 residues. Germline CDR1 reads LNHDA; CDR2 reads SQIVND (reference sequence). The CDR3 loop reads CASSAEGVYEQYF. CDR3 DNA: TGTGCCAGTAGTGCCGAGGGCGTCTACGAGCAGTACTTC.

The chain couples TRBV29-1 to TRBJ1-3; D is perhaps TRBD1 (5 bases). The CDR3 sequence is 12 residues long. The V end lost 7 bases, the J end lost 2 bases, and 9 bases lay between the germline ends. CDR1 is SQVTM, CDR2 ANQGSEA, per germline. CDR3 DNA sequence: TGCAGCGCCGCAGGGCCTGGAAACACCATATATTTT. Its translation: CSAAGPGNTIYF.

The table lists this clone with a count of one. The genes are TRBV28 and TRBJ2-7, with 9 bases lining up with TRBD1. Per germline, CDR1 MDHEN and CDR2 SYDVKM. V lost 9 bases and J lost 6; bases outside the gene matches: 15. This CDR3 spans 15 amino acids. The CDR3 sequence is CASTAPGQGFGEQYF. The CDR3 region has the DNA TGTGCCAGTACCGCGCCGGGACAGGGATTCGGCGAGCAGTACTTC. Full variable domain (outside the CDR3, taken from reference TRBV28 and TRBJ2-7): DVKVTQSSRYLVKRTGEKVFLECVQDMDHENMFWYRQDPGLGLRLIYFSYDVKMKEKGDIPEGYSVSREKKERFSLILESASTNQTSMYLCASTAPGQGFGEQYFGPGTRLTVT.

V and J are TRBV6-5 and TRBJ1-1; D gene ambiguous. Germline V lookup: CDR1 MNHEY, CDR2 SVGAGI. V gave up 7 bases and J gave up 5 bases, with 11 bases separating them. The CDR3 is 12 amino acids. The CDR3 DNA reads as TGTGCCAGCACTCAGCGAGGGACTGAAGCTTTCTTT. Amino acid sequence: CASTQRGTEAFF.

V and J are TRBV5-4 and TRBJ2-3; weak D call: TRBD1 (5 bases). Germline V CDR1 and CDR2: SGHNT, YYREEE (reference sequence). V lost 7 bases and J 4 bases, leaving 25 bases between the germline ends. The CDR3 has 17 residues. CDR3 region: CASGTGRVANAADTQYF. The CDR3 region has the DNA TGTGCCAGCGGAACAGGTCGGGTGGCGAATGCGGCAGATACGCAGTATTTT.

For this clone: Germline and junction disagree at one end, which may indicate a read error. J is TRBJ1-3 and V is TRBV9, with a tentative D call TRBD1 (5 bases). The CDR3 has 13 amino acids. Germline loops: CDR1 SGDLS, CDR2 YYNGEE. CDR3 region: CASSVGGSTAFTF. The CDR3 DNA is TGTGCCAGCAGCGTGGGAGGGTCGACAGCCTTTACATTC.

This chain joins TRBV9 and TRBJ2-1; the match to TRBD2 covers 8 bases. Germline V gene lookup returns CDR1 SGDLS and CDR2 YYNGEE. The V gene end was trimmed by 2 bases and the J gene end by 7 bases; junction bases not matched to a gene: 2. The CDR3 extends over 13 amino acids. This CDR3 is CASSVREGNEQFF. In DNA, the CDR3 is TGTGCCAGCAGCGTTCGGGAGGGGAATGAGCAGTTCTTC. Full variable domain (remainder filled in from reference TRBV9 and TRBJ2-1): DSGVTQTPKHLITATGQRVTLRCSPRSGDLSVYWYQQSLDQGLQFLIQYYNGEERAKGNILERFSAQQFPDLHSELNLSSLELGDSALYFCASSVREGNEQFFGPGTRLTVL.

This chain links TRBV5-1 with TRBJ1-2, with 7 bases lining up with TRBD1. Germline trimming cut 4 bases from V and 0 bases from J; bases unmatched to any gene: 9. Germline lookup yields CDR1 SGHRS and CDR2 YFSETQ. There are 16 residues in the CDR3. The DNA for the CDR3 is TGCGCCAGCAGCCCAACGGAGGGACAGCCTAACTATGGCTACACCTTC. It encodes CASSPTEGQPNYGYTF.